This TCR beta chain was profiled in a study of post-analysis software for immune sequencing data. Study-level information: The disease courses covered relapsing-remitting, secondary progressive and progressive-relapsing multiple sclerosis.

The authors incorporated unique molecular identifiers into the TCR beta cDNA libraries. TCRdb re-called the PCR reads with MiXCR, one entry per CDR3 protein. The table lists 750,000 to 900,000 distinct CDR3 sequences, around 46% of them singletons. Of note for this clonotype: Its cognate antigen is unknown.

Overall study results and limits: Significantly lower normalized Chao1 diversity was seen in multiple sclerosis patients than in controls. Samples from one preparation batch, clustered by F measure, grouped strongly together. A few TRBV segments occurring more often in patients than controls included TRBV5-6, TRBV5-1 and TRBV20-1.

This CDR3 is built from 15 residues. With V trimmed by 6 bases and J by 12 bases, 20 bases remained unmatched. Germline CDR1 reads DFQATT; CDR2 reads SNEGSKA (reference sequence). The sequenced material came from blood. The V and J genes are TRBV20-1 and TRBJ2-1; TRBD2 aligns across 7 bases. This TCR was recovered from a girl aged 5-17 years with multiple sclerosis. CDR3: CSATEEGSGSPLQFF. The CDR3 region has the DNA TGCAGTGCCACAGAGGAAGGTAGCGGGTCACCTCTGCAGTTCTTC.